This T cell receptor (beta chain) was recovered during a study of shared clonotypes between healthy human individuals. Clones were sequenced by immunoSEQ multiplex PCR, and TCRdb holds only the in-frame ones, with some missing. The sample consists of about 1.1 million clones, roughly 80% of them appearing once. The CDR3 contains 12 residues. Germline lookup yields CDR1 SNHLY and CDR2 FYNNEI. Points on this clone: One end of the junction varies from germline; a read error may be responsible.

The clonotype originates from a man aged 18 to 29 in good health. Some clones in this sample may be carry-over from other donors' samples. The V call is TRBV2, the J call TRBJ1-4, with 10 bases aligning to TRBD1. The sequenced sample was memory CD4+ T cells from PBMCs. The subset here: CD45RA-negative fraction. CDR3 in amino acids: CASSLGQGGIIF. Here the CDR3 DNA reads TGTGCCAGCAGCTTAGGACAGGGGGGCATAATCTTT. Supplemented by reference TRBV2 and TRBJ1-4, the full variable domain reads EPEVTQTPSHQVTQMGQEVILRCVPISNHLYFYWYRQILGQKVEFLVSFYNNEISEKSEIFDDQFSVERPDGSNFTLKIRSTKLEDSAMYFCASSLGQGGIIFGSGTQLSVL.